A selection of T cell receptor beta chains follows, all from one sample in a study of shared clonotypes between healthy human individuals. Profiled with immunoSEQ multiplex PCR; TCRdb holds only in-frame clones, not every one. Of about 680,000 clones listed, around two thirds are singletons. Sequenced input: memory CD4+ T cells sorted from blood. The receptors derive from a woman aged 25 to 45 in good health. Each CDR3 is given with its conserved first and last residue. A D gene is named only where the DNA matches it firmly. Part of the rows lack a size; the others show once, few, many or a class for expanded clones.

cdr3_aa: CAWSGVENSYGYTF
cdr3_length: 14
j_call: TRBJ1-2
d_call: -
v_call: TRBV30
clone_size: -

cdr3_aa: CASSPGTIQETQYF
cdr3_length: 14
j_call: TRBJ2-5
d_call: TRBD2
v_call: TRBV9
clone_size: many

cdr3_aa: CASSVDSDVSYGYTF
cdr3_length: 15
j_call: TRBJ1-2
d_call: -
v_call: TRBV9
clone_size: -

cdr3_aa: CASLEPGRKNEQYF
cdr3_length: 14
j_call: TRBJ2-7
d_call: -
v_call: TRBV7-2
clone_size: -

cdr3_aa: CASSLETSGRWEQYF
cdr3_length: 15
j_call: TRBJ2-7
d_call: TRBD2
v_call: TRBV5-1
clone_size: -

cdr3_aa: CASSRGQLYGYTF
cdr3_length: 13
j_call: TRBJ1-2
d_call: -
v_call: TRBV5-1
clone_size: -

cdr3_aa: CSVQGLAGNIQYF
cdr3_length: 13
j_call: TRBJ2-4
d_call: TRBD2
v_call: TRBV29-1
clone_size: -

cdr3_aa: CASSLAPSQETQYF
cdr3_length: 14
j_call: TRBJ2-5
d_call: -
v_call: TRBV7-7
clone_size: -

cdr3_aa: CASSSDTLSNQPQHF
cdr3_length: 15
j_call: TRBJ1-5
d_call: -
v_call: TRBV7-2
clone_size: -

cdr3_aa: CASTPRGSRDNEQFF
cdr3_length: 15
j_call: TRBJ2-1
d_call: -
v_call: TRBV5-4
clone_size: few

cdr3_aa: CASSGTVYGYTF
cdr3_length: 12
j_call: TRBJ1-2
d_call: -
v_call: TRBV9
clone_size: few

cdr3_aa: CASSLGPLNTEAFF
cdr3_length: 14
j_call: TRBJ1-1
d_call: -
v_call: TRBV18
clone_size: once

cdr3_aa: CASSIYKEEAFF
cdr3_length: 12
j_call: TRBJ1-1
d_call: -
v_call: TRBV28
clone_size: few

cdr3_aa: CATARESYEKLFF
cdr3_length: 13
j_call: TRBJ1-4
d_call: -
v_call: TRBV2
clone_size: -

cdr3_aa: CASSPDRNTDTQYF
cdr3_length: 14
j_call: TRBJ2-3
d_call: TRBD1
v_call: TRBV19
clone_size: -

cdr3_aa: CASSQKGFGYTF
cdr3_length: 12
j_call: TRBJ1-2
d_call: -
v_call: TRBV28
clone_size: -

cdr3_aa: CASSQASVTTFRQYF
cdr3_length: 15
j_call: TRBJ2-7
d_call: -
v_call: TRBV14
clone_size: few

cdr3_aa: CASSSDRGYQPQHF
cdr3_length: 14
j_call: TRBJ1-5
d_call: TRBD1
v_call: TRBV5-1
clone_size: -

cdr3_aa: CASSSPGIPDTQYF
cdr3_length: 14
j_call: TRBJ2-3
d_call: -
v_call: TRBV28
clone_size: -

cdr3_aa: CASYTTGGLQPQHF
cdr3_length: 14
j_call: TRBJ1-5
d_call: TRBD1
v_call: TRBV28
clone_size: -

cdr3_aa: CASSARYTDTQYF
cdr3_length: 13
j_call: TRBJ2-3
d_call: -
v_call: TRBV7-9
clone_size: few

cdr3_aa: CASSSLTGGASFPYEQYF
cdr3_length: 18
j_call: TRBJ2-7
d_call: TRBD1
v_call: TRBV7-8
clone_size: once

cdr3_aa: CASSRDRANYGYTF
cdr3_length: 14
j_call: TRBJ1-2
d_call: TRBD1
v_call: TRBV27
clone_size: -

cdr3_aa: CASTPTVTSSEQYF
cdr3_length: 14
j_call: TRBJ2-7
d_call: -
v_call: TRBV2
clone_size: -

cdr3_aa: CASSLSERRRELFF
cdr3_length: 14
j_call: TRBJ2-2
d_call: -
v_call: TRBV5-6
clone_size: once

cdr3_aa: CASSYRDIQYF
cdr3_length: 11
j_call: TRBJ2-4
d_call: -
v_call: TRBV28
clone_size: -

cdr3_aa: CASSTGTPYNEQFF
cdr3_length: 14
j_call: TRBJ2-1
d_call: -
v_call: TRBV10-2
clone_size: -

cdr3_aa: CASSIDGTSPGGTDTQYF
cdr3_length: 18
j_call: TRBJ2-3
d_call: -
v_call: TRBV19
clone_size: -

cdr3_aa: CASSLGQGETQYF
cdr3_length: 13
j_call: TRBJ2-5
d_call: -
v_call: TRBV5-4
clone_size: -

cdr3_aa: CASRVTGQETQYF
cdr3_length: 13
j_call: TRBJ2-5
d_call: -
v_call: TRBV27
clone_size: once

cdr3_aa: CASSERVGEQFF
cdr3_length: 12
j_call: TRBJ2-1
d_call: -
v_call: TRBV10-1
clone_size: -

cdr3_aa: CASSRLAGHYNEQFF
cdr3_length: 15
j_call: TRBJ2-1
d_call: TRBD2
v_call: TRBV6-5
clone_size: once

cdr3_aa: CASSLADRDTGELFF
cdr3_length: 15
j_call: TRBJ2-2
d_call: -
v_call: TRBV4-2
clone_size: -

cdr3_aa: CASSGGWLDTEAFF
cdr3_length: 14
j_call: TRBJ1-1
d_call: -
v_call: TRBV2
clone_size: -

cdr3_aa: CASSLGQGEGTGELFF
cdr3_length: 16
j_call: TRBJ2-2
d_call: TRBD1
v_call: TRBV5-1
clone_size: few

cdr3_aa: CATRLTSGVDTQYF
cdr3_length: 14
j_call: TRBJ2-3
d_call: TRBD2
v_call: TRBV15
clone_size: few

cdr3_aa: CASSPAYGGAFF
cdr3_length: 12
j_call: TRBJ1-1
d_call: -
v_call: TRBV13
clone_size: -

cdr3_aa: CSLGTDERKAFF
cdr3_length: 12
j_call: TRBJ1-1
d_call: -
v_call: TRBV29-1
clone_size: few

cdr3_aa: CASSPLGSEAFF
cdr3_length: 12
j_call: TRBJ1-1
d_call: -
v_call: TRBV18
clone_size: -

cdr3_aa: CASSLDARGGYTF
cdr3_length: 13
j_call: TRBJ1-2
d_call: -
v_call: TRBV11-2
clone_size: few

cdr3_aa: CSVEEVGGPETQYF
cdr3_length: 14
j_call: TRBJ2-5
d_call: -
v_call: TRBV29-1
clone_size: -

cdr3_aa: CASSTRREGGQPQHF
cdr3_length: 15
j_call: TRBJ1-5
d_call: -
v_call: TRBV28
clone_size: few

cdr3_aa: CASSLSLSSYNEQFF
cdr3_length: 15
j_call: TRBJ2-1
d_call: -
v_call: TRBV5-1
clone_size: -

cdr3_aa: CASSAVTDTQYF
cdr3_length: 12
j_call: TRBJ2-3
d_call: -
v_call: TRBV2
clone_size: -

cdr3_aa: CASGLRGQGSGNTIYF
cdr3_length: 16
j_call: TRBJ1-3
d_call: TRBD1
v_call: TRBV19
clone_size: once

cdr3_aa: CASRERWGNEQYF
cdr3_length: 13
j_call: TRBJ2-7
d_call: -
v_call: TRBV6-1
clone_size: -

cdr3_aa: CASSLDRQETQYF
cdr3_length: 13
j_call: TRBJ2-5
d_call: -
v_call: TRBV7-6
clone_size: few

cdr3_aa: CATSRYQGQDGAEGYTF
cdr3_length: 17
j_call: TRBJ1-2
d_call: TRBD1
v_call: TRBV15
clone_size: once

cdr3_aa: CASSLREGYGYTF
cdr3_length: 13
j_call: TRBJ1-2
d_call: -
v_call: TRBV27
clone_size: -

cdr3_aa: CASNLWLTELLFF
cdr3_length: 13
j_call: TRBJ1-4
d_call: -
v_call: TRBV5-6
clone_size: many

cdr3_aa: CAWSGGTLLAKNIQYF
cdr3_length: 16
j_call: TRBJ2-4
d_call: -
v_call: TRBV30
clone_size: -

cdr3_aa: CASSVGDRDSGEAFF
cdr3_length: 15
j_call: TRBJ1-1
d_call: TRBD1
v_call: TRBV5-1
clone_size: -

cdr3_aa: CASSLRPENTEAFF
cdr3_length: 14
j_call: TRBJ1-1
d_call: -
v_call: TRBV27
clone_size: -

cdr3_aa: CASRLRTVHEQFF
cdr3_length: 13
j_call: TRBJ2-1
d_call: -
v_call: TRBV6-6
clone_size: -

cdr3_aa: CASSVRSGIETQYF
cdr3_length: 14
j_call: TRBJ2-5
d_call: -
v_call: TRBV10-2
clone_size: few

cdr3_aa: CASSVGTVSTDTQYF
cdr3_length: 15
j_call: TRBJ2-3
d_call: -
v_call: TRBV25-1
clone_size: many

cdr3_aa: CASSLDTTNTGELFF
cdr3_length: 15
j_call: TRBJ2-2
d_call: -
v_call: TRBV5-1
clone_size: -

cdr3_aa: CASSFRRSSYNEQFF
cdr3_length: 15
j_call: TRBJ2-1
d_call: -
v_call: TRBV5-6
clone_size: -

cdr3_aa: CASSQSNSWQPQHF
cdr3_length: 14
j_call: TRBJ1-5
d_call: -
v_call: TRBV6-6
clone_size: -